A selection of T cell receptor beta chains follows, all from one sample in a study. TCRdb used MiXCR to reprocess the RT-PCR reads, holding one entry per CDR3 protein. The sample contains hundreds of thousands of distinct CDR3 sequences, 12% to 15% of which appear only once. The source material was memory CD4+ T cells from blood. The receptors come from a female donor in good health, serving as a healthy control. Each CDR3 is given without its conserved first and last residue. The D gene is left open where the match is weak. Clone size is given for some rows only: seen once, a few or many times, or a class if the clone is expanded.

TRBV10-3	TRBJ1-2	few	NA	AIRPGTIYGYT
TRBV4-2	TRBJ2-1	NA	NA	ASSQEGRDPYNEQF
TRBV29-1	TRBJ1-3	NA	TRBD1	SAGGGNTIY
TRBV12-3/TRBV12-4	TRBJ1-2	few	TRBD1	ASRTLGATGRYSDGYT
TRBV5-1	TRBJ2-3	few	NA	ASHDGIASTTDTQY
TRBV2	TRBJ1-2	NA	NA	ASDPTHRDGYT
TRBV20-1	TRBJ2-1	few	NA	SASNPGAYNEQF
TRBV20-1	TRBJ2-3	NA	TRBD2	SAPQLAGELSTDTQY
TRBV18	TRBJ1-2	many	NA	ASSPPERGYT
TRBV7-2	TRBJ2-7	NA	NA	ATLRDRNSYEQY
TRBV15	TRBJ2-5	NA	TRBD2	ATSRTIVAGGQTQY
TRBV7-3	TRBJ2-1	many	NA	AKEQYSPPNEQF
TRBV30	TRBJ1-5	NA	NA	AWSWAGANQPQH